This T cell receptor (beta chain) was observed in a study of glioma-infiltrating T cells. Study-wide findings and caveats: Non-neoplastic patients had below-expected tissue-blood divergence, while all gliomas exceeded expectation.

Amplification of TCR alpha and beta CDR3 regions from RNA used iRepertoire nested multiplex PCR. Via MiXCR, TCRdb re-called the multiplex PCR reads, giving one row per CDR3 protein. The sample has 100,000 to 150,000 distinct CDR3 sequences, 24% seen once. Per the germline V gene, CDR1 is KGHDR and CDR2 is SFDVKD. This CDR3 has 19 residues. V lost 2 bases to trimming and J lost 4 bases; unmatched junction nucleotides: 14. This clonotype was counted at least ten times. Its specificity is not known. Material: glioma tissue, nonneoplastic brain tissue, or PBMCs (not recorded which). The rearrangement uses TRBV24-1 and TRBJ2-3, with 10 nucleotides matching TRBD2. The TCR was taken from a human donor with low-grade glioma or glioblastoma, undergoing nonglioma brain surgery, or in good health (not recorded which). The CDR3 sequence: CATSDSRSDWLAGADTQYF. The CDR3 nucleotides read TGTGCCACCAGTGATTCCCGATCGGACTGGCTAGCGGGGGCAGATACGCAGTATTTT.